This TCR beta chain came from a study of T cells after yellow fever vaccination. Overall study findings and caveats: Most primary-vaccination clones recurred post-booster (just under 98% CD4, roughly 91% CD8).

The CDR3 has 17 residues. TCRdb reprocessed the 5' RACE reads via MiXCR and lists one record per CDR3 protein. The repertoire holds approximately 610,000 distinct CDR3 sequences, with less than 20% as singletons. With regard to this clonotype: Its specificity is not known.

The sample was PBMCs, taken more than 4 days after the first yellow fever vaccination. The clonotype originates from a young man who received the YFV17D yellow fever vaccine. J is TRBJ2-2 and V is TRBV21-1; TRBD1 was called by the table and not checked on the DNA. TRBV21-1 constitutes a pseudogene. DNA for the CDR3: TGTGCCAGCAGCAAAGATGGAGCCAGGGTTCACACCGGGGAGCTGTTTTTT. Translating it yields CASSKDGARVHTGELFF.